This T cell receptor beta chain was recorded in a study of tumor and adjacent non-tumor tissue in lung cancer. Trimming removed 1 base from V and 4 bases from J; junction bases left unmatched: 4. The CDR3 spans 17 residues. Germline CDR1 MNHEY, CDR2 SMNVEV (reference sequence). RNA was extracted from bulk tissue without any cell sorting. This non-tumor lung sample came from over 3 cm beyond the tumor edge. The library came from three nested PCR rounds adapted from ARM-PCR protocols. Each CDR3 protein is one row after TCRdb ran MiXCR on the multiplex PCR reads. This sample has tens of thousands of distinct CDR3 sequences, with more than 55% found just once. Remarks on this clonotype: Its target is not known.

Study observations and caveats: Top 100 clones took a larger repertoire share in normal lung.

This clonotype was sampled from a woman in her 70s with non-small cell lung cancer. The sample taken for sequencing was distant non-tumor lung tissue. The chain is built from TRBV27 and TRBJ2-1; 13 nucleotides line up with TRBD2. The CDR3 is CASSLYPGLAGYNEQFF. The CDR3 DNA reads TGTGCCAGCAGTTTATATCCGGGACTAGCGGGATACAATGAGCAGTTCTTC.